The TCR beta chain under discussion was sequenced for a study of blood T cells in healthy people across ages. Study observations and caveats: With age, beta diversity per million T cells declined roughly linearly, significantly by approximately 41. Long-lived donors had more naive CD4+ cells and higher diversity than aged donors. Estimates of total diversity, which came from one million sequenced T cells, were considered to be underestimates.

This clonotype was detected only a few times. Antigen unknown. A J-beta primer mix and a sample-barcoded 5' primer were used in a second PCR of about 7 to 11 cycles. TCRdb re-called the 5' RACE reads with MiXCR, one entry per CDR3 protein. In the table there are roughly 500,000 distinct CDR3 sequences, 27% of which are singletons. The ends were cut back, 0 bases at V and 5 bases at J, with 20 bases in the middle. CDR1 is DFQATT, CDR2 SNEGSKA, per germline (reference sequence). The CDR3 spans 16 residues. The V gene is TRBV20-1, the J gene TRBJ2-7; D remains ambiguous. Specimen: blood. This receptor was identified in a woman in her 70s in good health. CDR3 residues: CSAREVFPGMTHEQYF. The CDR3 nucleotides are TGCAGTGCTAGAGAGGTCTTTCCGGGCATGACTCACGAGCAGTACTTC.